The clone carrying this T cell receptor beta chain was seen at least ten times. These data belong to a study of read filtering for tumor transcriptome and immune sequencing. Background on the study: Revised staging placed eight or nine patients in R-ISS I, 15 to 20 in II, 7 in III.

Sampling of bone marrow took place during active disease in every patient. CDR1 SGHDT and CDR2 YYEEEE come from the germline V gene. The CDR3 has 12 residues. Trimming took off 1 base at V and 7 bases at J, with 6 bases between the two ends. From around 440 ng of RNA, a library with molecular barcoded alpha/delta and beta/gamma adaptors was made. TCRdb recomputed calls from the reads with MiXCR, one row per CDR3 protein. The top ten hold over 9.5% of the sample, which has 90,000 or so distinct CDR3 sequences, under 25% seen once. The specimen was a population of CD138-negative cells sorted from bone marrow. V and J are TRBV5-6 and TRBJ2-1; D is unclear. The receptor was derived from a donor over 35 with multiple myeloma. The CDR3 region is CASSLRWNEQFF. The CDR3, as DNA: TGTGCCAGCAGCTTGCGGTGGAATGAGCAGTTCTTC. Together with reference TRBV5-6 and TRBJ2-1, the CDR3 gives the full variable domain: DAGVTQSPTHLIKTRGQQVTLRCSPKSGHDTVSWYQQALGQGPQFIFQYYEEEERQRGNFPDRFSGHQFPNYSSELNVNALLLGDSALYLCASSLRWNEQFFGPGTRLTVL.